This T cell receptor (beta chain) comes out of a study of T cell repertoires in cytomegalovirus infection. MiXCR, applied by TCRdb to the reads, yields one record per CDR3 protein. The sample holds approximately 590,000 distinct CDR3 sequences; about 39% are singletons and the top ten take 48%. This clonotype was detected a few times. Its specificity is not known. Study-level findings and limits: Clonotype analysis showed dominance of the ex vivo response by HLA-C-restricted CMV-specific TCR beta clonotypes.

This CDR3 is 17 amino acids long. Unmatched junction bases numbered 10, after V lost 0 bases and J lost 5 bases. The TCR originated in a human donor in good health (CMV status not recorded). Some clones in this sample may be carry-over from other donors' samples. This chain links TRBV12-3 or TRBV12-4 with TRBJ2-7; 10 positions agree with TRBD2. Sequencing used cultured PBMCs, obtained from culture after CMV antigen stimulation. The CDR3 sequence is CASSLASSGSASDEQYF. The CDR3 DNA reads TGTGCCAGCAGTTTAGCGTCTAGCGGGAGTGCGTCGGACGAGCAGTACTTC.